This T cell receptor (beta chain) was observed in a study of blood T cells in healthy people across ages. Study-wide points: Naive T cell percentage showed a strong correlation with TCR beta diversity.

In its sample, this clonotype was seen a few times. No antigen is known for it. With a J-beta primer mix and a sample-barcoded 5' primer, a second PCR ran about 7 to 12 cycles. Researchers report that each sample yielded at least 3 million CDR3-containing paired-end reads. TCRdb re-derived calls from the 5' RACE reads in MiXCR, one entry per CDR3 protein. The table has a few hundred thousand distinct CDR3 sequences, around 27% seen once. Trimming took 2 bases from V and 0 from J; bases not matched to a gene: 11. Germline V gene data show CDR1 as SGHDT and CDR2 as YYEEEE. CDR3 size: 17 residues. Samples had at least 6.5 million PBMCs isolated from them.

The sequence was collected from a woman aged 70 to 79 in good health. This sequence joins TRBV5-6 and TRBJ2-7; 7 bases align to TRBD1. Sequenced sample: blood. Here the CDR3 reads CASSFWTGRGGSYEQYF. The CDR3 DNA follows: TGTGCCAGCAGCTTCTGGACAGGCCGAGGAGGCTCCTACGAGCAGTACTTC. The full variable domain, with the rest looked up from reference TRBV5-6 and TRBJ2-7, is DAGVTQSPTHLIKTRGQQVTLRCSPKSGHDTVSWYQQALGQGPQFIFQYYEEEERQRGNFPDRFSGHQFPNYSSELNVNALLLGDSALYLCASSFWTGRGGSYEQYFGPGTRLTVT.